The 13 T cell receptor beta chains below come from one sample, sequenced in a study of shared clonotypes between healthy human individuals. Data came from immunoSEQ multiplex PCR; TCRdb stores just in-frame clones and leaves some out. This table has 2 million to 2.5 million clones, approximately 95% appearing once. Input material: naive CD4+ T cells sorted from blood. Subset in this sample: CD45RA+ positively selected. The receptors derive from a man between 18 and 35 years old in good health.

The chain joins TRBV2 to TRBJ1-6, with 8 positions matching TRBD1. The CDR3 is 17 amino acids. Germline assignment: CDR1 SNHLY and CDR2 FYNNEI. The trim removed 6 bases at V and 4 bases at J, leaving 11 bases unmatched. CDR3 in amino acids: CASRVSPGQDYNSPLHF. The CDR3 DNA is TGTGCCAGCAGGGTATCTCCGGGACAGGATTATAATTCACCCCTCCACTTT.

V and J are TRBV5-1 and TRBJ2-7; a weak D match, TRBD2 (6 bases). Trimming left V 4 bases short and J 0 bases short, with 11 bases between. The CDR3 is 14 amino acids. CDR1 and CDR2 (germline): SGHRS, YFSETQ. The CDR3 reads CASSTDGGSYEQYF. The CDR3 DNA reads TGCGCCAGCAGCACGGACGGGGGCTCCTACGAGCAGTACTTC.

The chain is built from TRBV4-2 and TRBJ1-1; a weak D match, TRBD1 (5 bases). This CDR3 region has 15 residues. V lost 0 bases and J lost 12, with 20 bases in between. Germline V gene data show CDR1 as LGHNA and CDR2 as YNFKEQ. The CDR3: CASSQEEGGAGLTFF. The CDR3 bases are TGTGCCAGCAGCCAAGAGGAGGGAGGGGCCGGCCTAACTTTCTTT.

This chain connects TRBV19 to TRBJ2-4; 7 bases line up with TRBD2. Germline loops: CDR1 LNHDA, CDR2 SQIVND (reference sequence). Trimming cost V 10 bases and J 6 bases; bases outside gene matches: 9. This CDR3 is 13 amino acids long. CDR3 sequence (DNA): TGTGCCACCGGGGCTAGCGGAGGAAACATTCAGTACTTC. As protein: CATGASGGNIQYF.

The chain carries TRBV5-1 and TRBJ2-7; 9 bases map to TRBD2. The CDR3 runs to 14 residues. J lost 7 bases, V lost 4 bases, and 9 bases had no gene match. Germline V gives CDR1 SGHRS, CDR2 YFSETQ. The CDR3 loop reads CASSPERGAGEQYF. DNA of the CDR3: TGCGCCAGCAGCCCTGAGCGGGGGGCGGGAGAGCAGTACTTC.

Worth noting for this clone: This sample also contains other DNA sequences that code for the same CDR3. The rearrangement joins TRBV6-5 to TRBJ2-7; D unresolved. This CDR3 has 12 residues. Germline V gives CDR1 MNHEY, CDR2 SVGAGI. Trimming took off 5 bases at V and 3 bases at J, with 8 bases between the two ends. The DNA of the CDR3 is TGTGCCAGCAGTCCCGGACGCTACGAGCAGTACTTC. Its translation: CASSPGRYEQYF.

This CDR3 is CSVISWIFSTDTQYF. The CDR3, as DNA: TGCAGCGTTATAAGTTGGATATTTAGCACAGATACGCAGTATTTT. The chain recombines TRBV29-1 with TRBJ2-3; no clear D gene. The length of the CDR3 is 15 residues. Per germline, CDR1 SQVTM and CDR2 ANQGSEA. Deletions cut 5 bases from V and 0 bases from J, with 15 bases between.

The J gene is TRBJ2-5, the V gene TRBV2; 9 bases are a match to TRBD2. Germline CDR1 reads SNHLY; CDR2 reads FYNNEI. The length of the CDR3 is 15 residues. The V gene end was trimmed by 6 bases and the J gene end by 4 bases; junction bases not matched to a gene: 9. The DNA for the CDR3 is TGTGCCAGCAGGGAACCCGGGACTAGCCGAGAGACCCAGTACTTC. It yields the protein CASREPGTSRETQYF.

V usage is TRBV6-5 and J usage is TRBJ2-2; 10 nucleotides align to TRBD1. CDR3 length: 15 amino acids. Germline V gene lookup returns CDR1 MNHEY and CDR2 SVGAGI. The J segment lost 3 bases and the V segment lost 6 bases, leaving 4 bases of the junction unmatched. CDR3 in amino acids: CASSPGTGDTGELFF. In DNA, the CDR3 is TGTGCCAGCAGCCCCGGGACAGGGGACACCGGGGAGCTGTTTTTT.

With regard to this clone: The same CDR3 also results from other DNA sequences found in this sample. As DNA, the CDR3 is TGCGCCAGCAGCCAAGACCCTGGCACAGATACGCAGTATTTT. As protein: CASSQDPGTDTQYF. The chain combines TRBV4-1 with TRBJ2-3, with D unclear. Per germline, CDR1 MGHRA and CDR2 YSYEKL. Trimming removed 0 bases from V and 1 base from J, with 5 bases in between. CDR3 length: 14 residues.

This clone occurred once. CDR3 residues: CASSPWGRSSYEQYF. In nucleotides, the CDR3 is TGTGCCAGCAGCCCGTGGGGCAGAAGCTCCTACGAGCAGTACTTC. This rearrangement joins TRBV6-5 to TRBJ2-7, with D maybe TRBD1 (5 bases). This CDR3 region has 15 residues. Germline loops: CDR1 MNHEY, CDR2 SVGAGI. Trimming shortened V by 6 bases and J by 0 bases, and 15 bases separated the two germline ends.

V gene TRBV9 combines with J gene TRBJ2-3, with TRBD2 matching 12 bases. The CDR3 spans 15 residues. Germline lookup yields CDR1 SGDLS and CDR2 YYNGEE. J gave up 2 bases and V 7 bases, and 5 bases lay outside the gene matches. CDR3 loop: CASGGLAGTTDTQYF. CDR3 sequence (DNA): TGTGCCAGCGGAGGACTAGCGGGGACCACAGATACGCAGTATTTT.

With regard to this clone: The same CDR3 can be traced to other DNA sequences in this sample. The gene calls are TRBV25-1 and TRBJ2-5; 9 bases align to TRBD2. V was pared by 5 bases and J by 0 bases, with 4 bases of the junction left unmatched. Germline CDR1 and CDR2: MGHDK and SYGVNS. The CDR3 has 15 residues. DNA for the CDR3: TGTGCCAGCAGTAGGGTAGCGGGGGACCAAGAGACCCAGTACTTC. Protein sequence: CASSRVAGDQETQYF.